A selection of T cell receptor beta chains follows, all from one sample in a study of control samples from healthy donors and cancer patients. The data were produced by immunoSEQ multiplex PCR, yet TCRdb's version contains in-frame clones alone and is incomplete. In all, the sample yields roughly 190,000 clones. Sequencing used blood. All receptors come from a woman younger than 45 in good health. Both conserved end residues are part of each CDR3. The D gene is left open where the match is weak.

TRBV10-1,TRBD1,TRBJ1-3,CASRSCDRARNTIYF,TGCGCCAGCAGGTCCTGCGACAGGGCAAGGAACACCATATATTTT
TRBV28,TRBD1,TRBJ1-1,CASRAPGQPMNTEAFF,TGTGCCAGCAGAGCACCGGGACAGCCAATGAACACTGAAGCTTTCTTT
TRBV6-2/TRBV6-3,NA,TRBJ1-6,CASSSNHLNSPLHF,TGTGCCAGCAGTTCGAACCACCTAAATTCACCCCTCCACTTT
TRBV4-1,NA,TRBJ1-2,CASSQEGHPYTF,TGCGCCAGCAGCCAAGAAGGGCACCCCTACACCTTC
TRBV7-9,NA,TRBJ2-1,CASSLAGRATANEQFF,TGTGCCAGCAGCTTAGCGGGGCGGGCGACGGCTAATGAGCAGTTCTTC
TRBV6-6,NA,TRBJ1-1,CASLPGSNTEAFF,TGTGCCAGCTTACCAGGTAGCAACACTGAAGCTTTCTTT
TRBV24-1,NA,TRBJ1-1,CATSVGGEGTEAFF,TGTGCCACCAGTGTAGGAGGGGAGGGCACTGAAGCTTTCTTT
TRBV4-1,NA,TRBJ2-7,CASSHDRFSYEQYF,TGCGCCAGCAGCCACGACAGGTTCTCCTACGAGCAGTACTTC
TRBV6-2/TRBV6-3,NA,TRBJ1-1,CASSSPRNTEAFF,TGTGCCAGCAGTTCACCGAGGAACACTGAAGCTTTCTTT
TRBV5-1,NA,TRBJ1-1,CASKEQPNTEAFF,TGCGCCAGCAAGGAACAGCCGAACACTGAAGCTTTCTTT
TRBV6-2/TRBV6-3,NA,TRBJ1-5,CASSYSNNQPQHF,TGTGCCAGCAGTTACTCGAACAATCAGCCCCAGCATTTT
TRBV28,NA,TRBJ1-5,CASGIAGELQPQHF,TGTGCCAGCGGGATCGCAGGGGAGTTGCAGCCCCAGCATTTT
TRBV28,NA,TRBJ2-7,CASSFTGAQEQYF,TGTGCCAGCAGTTTTACGGGGGCGCAAGAGCAGTACTTC
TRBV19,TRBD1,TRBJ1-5,CASSRDRDRGQGGNQPQHF,TGTGCCAGTAGTAGAGACCGGGACAGGGGGCAAGGGGGCAATCAGCCCCAGCATTTT
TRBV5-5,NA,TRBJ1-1,CASSLYGPNTEAFF,TGTGCCAGCAGCTTGTATGGCCCGAACACTGAAGCTTTCTTT
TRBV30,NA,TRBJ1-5,CAWSVGGSNQPQHF,TGTGCCTGGAGTGTGGGAGGAAGCAATCAGCCCCAGCATTTT
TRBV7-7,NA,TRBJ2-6,CASSQETGPDANVLTF,TGTGCTAGCAGCCAAGAGACAGGCCCTGATGCCAACGTCCTGACTTTC
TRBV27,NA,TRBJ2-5,CASSGGTVPWETQYF,TGTGCCAGCAGTGGGGGGACAGTACCGTGGGAGACCCAGTACTTC
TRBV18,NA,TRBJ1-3,CASSPGGPGNTIYF,TGTGCCAGCTCACCAGGAGGGCCAGGAAACACCATATATTTT
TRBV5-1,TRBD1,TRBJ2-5,CASRDSPQETQYF,TGCGCCAGCCGGGACAGCCCTCAAGAGACCCAGTACTTC
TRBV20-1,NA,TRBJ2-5,CSARDRGNF,TGCAGTGCTAGAGATCGGGGGAACTTC
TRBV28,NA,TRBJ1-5,CASSFVVGSNQPQHF,TGTGCCAGCAGTTTCGTCGTGGGAAGCAATCAGCCCCAGCATTTT
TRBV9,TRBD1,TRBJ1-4,CASSVAGQGGKLFF,TGTGCCAGCAGCGTAGCGGGACAGGGTGGGAAACTGTTTTTT
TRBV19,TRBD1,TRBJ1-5,CASSIVLDRVKQPQHF,TGTGCCAGTAGTATAGTCTTGGACAGGGTAAAACAGCCCCAGCATTTT
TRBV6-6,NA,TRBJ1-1,CASSYGGNRGTEAFF,TGTGCCAGCAGTTACGGAGGGAACCGGGGGACTGAAGCTTTCTTT
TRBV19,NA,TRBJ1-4,CASADRANEKLFF,TGTGCCAGCGCCGACAGAGCTAATGAAAAACTGTTTTTT
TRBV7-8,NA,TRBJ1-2,CARSGRTVYGYTF,TGTGCCAGGTCGGGCAGGACAGTCTATGGCTACACCTTC
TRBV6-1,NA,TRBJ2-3,CASSARGRTSEDTQYF,TGTGCCAGCAGTGCAAGGGGCAGGACCTCGGAGGATACGCAGTATTTT
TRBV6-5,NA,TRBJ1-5,CASTGGLNQPQHF,TGTGCCAGCACTGGGGGGCTCAATCAGCCCCAGCATTTT
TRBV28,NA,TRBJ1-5,CASSFHASPQHF,TGTGCCAGCAGTTTCCACGCCAGCCCCCAGCATTTT
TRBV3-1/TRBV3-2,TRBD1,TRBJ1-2,CASSRGQEKGYTF,TGTGCCAGCAGCCGGGGACAGGAGAAGGGCTACACCTTC
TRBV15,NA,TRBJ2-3,CATSRTWQVQRDTQYF,TGTGCCACCAGCCGAACATGGCAGGTCCAAAGGGATACGCAGTATTTT
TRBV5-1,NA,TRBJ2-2,CASSVRLGATTGELFF,TGCGCCAGCAGCGTCAGACTTGGGGCGACCACCGGGGAGCTGTTTTTT
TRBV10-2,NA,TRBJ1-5,CASSDSLLSQPQHF,TGCGCCAGCAGTGACAGTCTCCTGAGTCAGCCCCAGCATTTT
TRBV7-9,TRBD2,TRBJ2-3,CASSWTSGGALRSTDTQYF,TGTGCCAGCAGCTGGACTAGCGGGGGGGCATTACGGAGCACAGATACGCAGTATTTT
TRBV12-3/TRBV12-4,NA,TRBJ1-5,CASKGTDQPQHF,TGTGCCAGCAAAGGGACGGATCAGCCCCAGCATTTT
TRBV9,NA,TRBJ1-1,CASSVIRDGTEAFF,TGTGCCAGCAGCGTCATCCGGGACGGAACTGAAGCTTTCTTT
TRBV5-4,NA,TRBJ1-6,CASSPGTSRHSYNSPLHF,TGTGCCAGCAGTCCCGGGACATCCCGCCACTCCTATAATTCACCCCTCCACTTT
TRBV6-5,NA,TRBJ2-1,CASRPTGPKYNEQFF,TGTGCCAGCAGACCGACAGGCCCAAAATACAATGAGCAGTTCTTC
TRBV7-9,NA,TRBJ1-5,CASTAVPRYGTTPTYSNQPQHF,TGTGCCAGCACCGCTGTCCCACGCTACGGGACAACACCTACTTATAGCAATCAGCCCCAGCATTTT
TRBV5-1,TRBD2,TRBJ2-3,CASSTGLAGGPSTDTQYF,TGCGCCAGCAGTACGGGACTAGCGGGGGGGCCCAGCACAGATACGCAGTATTTT